One sample yielded the 6 T cell receptor beta chains listed below, sequenced in a study of blood T cell repertoires in COVID-19. Sequencing was performed with immunoSEQ multiplex PCR; in TCRdb, only in-frame clones are kept and a portion is missing. The sample shows roughly 40,000 clones, 80% to 90% of them seen only once. Source material: peripheral blood. The receptors here all came from a woman in her 70s with acute or convalescent COVID-19.

The chain recombines TRBV10-1 with TRBJ2-1; 7 nucleotides line up with TRBD2. The CDR3 extends over 16 amino acids. CDR1 and CDR2 from the germline V gene are WNHNN and SYGVQD (reference sequence). V lost 10 bases, J lost 4 bases, and 16 bases stayed unmatched. The CDR3 nucleotides read TGCGCCACTCCCGGGGGGAGTAATCAGCCGTACAATGAGCAGTTCTTC. It yields the protein CATPGGSNQPYNEQFF.

V is TRBV5-1 and J is TRBJ2-1, with 9 bases matching TRBD2. The CDR3 is made up of 15 amino acids. V lost 0 bases, J lost 8 bases, and 6 bases stayed unmatched. CDR1 and CDR2 (germline): SGHRS, YFSETQ. The DNA for the CDR3 is TGCGCCAGCAGCTTGGTGTTAGCGGGAGAACATGAGCAGTTCTTC. Encoded protein: CASSLVLAGEHEQFF.

The J gene is TRBJ1-1, the V gene TRBV9, with no clear D. CDR3 length: 16 amino acids. V lost 0 bases to trimming and J lost 1 base, with 13 bases between them. CDR1 and CDR2 from the germline V gene are SGDLS and YYNGEE. The CDR3 protein is CASSVESYGPNTEAFF. CDR3 DNA sequence: TGTGCCAGCAGCGTAGAGAGTTATGGTCCGAACACTGAAGCTTTCTTT.

The gene calls are TRBV30 and TRBJ2-3, with 9 bases fitting TRBD2. This CDR3 has 15 residues. Trimming cost V 0 bases and J 5 bases; bases outside gene matches: 6. The germline V gene has CDR1 GTSNPN and CDR2 SVGIG (reference sequence). The CDR3: CAWSVPLAGKDTQYF. The CDR3 DNA follows: TGTGCCTGGAGTGTACCCCTAGCGGGGAAAGATACGCAGTATTTT.

J is TRBJ1-4 and V is TRBV30, with D unclear. The germline CDR1 and CDR2 sequences are GTSNPN and SVGIG (reference sequence). V dropped 4 bases and J dropped 8 bases, with 14 bases sitting between them. The CDR3 covers 13 residues. The CDR3: CAWNSLREEKLFF. CDR3 sequence (DNA): TGTGCCTGGAATTCCCTGAGGGAAGAAAAACTGTTTTTT.

The chain joins TRBV5-8 to TRBJ1-1, with D possibly being TRBD1 (6 bases). The CDR3 length is 16 residues. V dropped 7 bases and J dropped 0 bases, with 19 bases sitting between them. CDR1 SGHTS and CDR2 YDEGEE come from the germline V gene. The CDR3 region is CASGRQAQTLNTEAFF. The CDR3 nucleotides are TGTGCCAGCGGACGACAGGCGCAGACGTTGAACACTGAAGCTTTCTTT.